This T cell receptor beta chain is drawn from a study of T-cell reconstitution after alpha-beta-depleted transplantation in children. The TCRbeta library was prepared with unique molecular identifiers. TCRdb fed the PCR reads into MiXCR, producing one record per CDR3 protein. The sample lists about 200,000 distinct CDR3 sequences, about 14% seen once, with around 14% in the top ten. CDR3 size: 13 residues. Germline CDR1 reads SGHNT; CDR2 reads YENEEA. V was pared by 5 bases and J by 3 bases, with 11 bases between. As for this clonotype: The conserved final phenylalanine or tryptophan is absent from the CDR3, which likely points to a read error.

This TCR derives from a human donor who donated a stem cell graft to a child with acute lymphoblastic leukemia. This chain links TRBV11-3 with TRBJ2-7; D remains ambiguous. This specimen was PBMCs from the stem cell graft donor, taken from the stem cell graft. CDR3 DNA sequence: TGTGCCAGCAGCCAGATTTACTACTACGAGCAGTACTCC. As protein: CASSQIYYYEQYS.